This T cell receptor (beta chain) derives from a study of blood T cell repertoires in COVID-19. Study as a whole: T cells, B-cell-depleted T cells, or PBMCs provided the cDNA or gDNA that served as material.

The CDR3 has 14 residues. CDR1 SGHNT and CDR2 YYREEE come from the germline V gene (reference sequence). V shed 5 bases, J shed 5 bases, and the junction held 9 bases outside the gene matches. Only in-frame clones appear in the TCRdb table, and some are missing; sequencing was by immunoSEQ multiplex PCR. The sample yields about 200,000 clones, about 90% seen once. The receptor was isolated from a middle-aged man with active or convalescent COVID-19. The chain is built from TRBV5-4 and TRBJ2-5; 7 bases are a match to TRBD2. Sequencing was performed on peripheral blood. The CDR3 loop reads CASRPSSGGETQYF. CDR3 in DNA: TGTGCCAGCAGGCCCTCTAGCGGAGGGGAGACCCAGTACTTC.